The sequence of this TCR beta chain was determined in a study of cytomegalovirus exposure and HLA in healthy donors (TCRdb year 2017). Study-level background: According to an earlier analysis of a few hundred of the donors, about 190 million T cells yielded 90 million to 140 million unique TCR beta sequences and about 300 Gb of sequence data. Roughly 320 gigabases of sequencing data and roughly 80 million unique TCR sequences made up an early release that covered over 550 HLA-typed donors. Of the 300 to 500 genotyped donors, less than 85% were placed in the genetic ancestry cluster associated with self-reported Caucasian donors. The study aimed to test whether signatures of past pathogen exposure could be identified by cataloging public T cell receptors. The study profiled the T cell repertoires of 550 to 700 subjects by immunosequencing and related them to cytomegalovirus serostatus. Besides the first cohort of some 670 subjects, a separate validation cohort made up of 120 different subjects was used. The study combined high-throughput TCR immunosequencing, statistical association of individual TCRs with disease status, and machine learning to predict cytomegalovirus infection status. To study patterns of TCR occurrence, a later analysis re-analyzed previously published TCR beta repertoires from 600 to 750 donors and added high-resolution HLA genotyping. Rather than using new phenotypic data, the later analysis identified candidate immune exposures from TCR beta sequences and from how often those sequences occurred across donors. An earlier analysis of around 580 of the donors used high-throughput TCR beta sequencing to judge whether each TCR beta V gene segment behaved as functional or pseudogenic. Alongside the repertoire data, information on donor age, sex, ethnicity and CMV serostatus was compiled. A later genetic analysis took genome-wide SNP genotypes for about three fifths of the 666 donors and used that subset as a discovery cohort. All discovery cohort repertoires had been generated using a single sequencing platform. HLA typing included class I and class II loci at four-digit resolution. Typing coverage differed by locus: A, B, C, DRB1 and DQB1 were typed in about 620-630 donors, DQA1 in 522, DPA1 in approximately 610, and DPB1 in just under 480. Four or five DR-DQ haplotypes were handled as single units for association and clustering because linkage in the cohort was strong. Among almost 400 genotyped donors of the cohort, an average of around 240,000 unique TCR beta nucleotide sequences were sequenced per donor, around a sixth of them non-productive. General conclusions and limits of the study: It was suggested by the authors that the approach could potentially be generalized to other disease states and immunological phenotypes. Roughly uniform sequencing depth across donors was assumed in presence/absence analyses, although this assumption may not hold. In the study, some 160 TCR beta chains were listed as associated with cytomegalovirus. Some IMGT-functional V segments, including TRBV6-2 and TRBV6-3, could not be distinguished by the 87-base-pair reads and were therefore excluded. Only TCR beta chains were sequenced in this cohort, and the absence of alpha or paired-chain data limited detectable features. Assigning TCR associations to individual alleles was difficult when HLA alleles, especially DR and DQ, strongly co-occurred. The earlier analysis of a few hundred of the donors excluded over 15 rarely observed V segments, including chromosome 9 orphons, because counts were too low. In a later analysis, several top co-occurrence clusters were reported to appear linked to parvovirus B19, influenza, CMV and Epstein-Barr virus. Because HLA typing was missing for some donors at each locus, association tests included only the typed subset. Immune exposure information for the cohort was limited to CMV serostatus. According to a later genetic analysis, donors in an Asian-associated ancestry cluster had fewer N-insertions in productive TCRs than the roughly 670-donor mean. Broadly in line with IMGT annotations, most TCR beta V segments showed up in productive rearrangements about 87% or about 30% of the time in an earlier analysis of a few hundred of the donors. In a later genetic analysis, a missense DCLRE1C variant was associated with V-gene and J-gene trimming of TCR beta chains, and the association was replicated in an independent cohort. A later analysis associated about 17,000 TCR beta sequences with specific HLA alleles at a false discovery rate of 0.05. A further reported finding was that TCR beta sequences accurately predicted the HLA-A and HLA-B alleles for most subjects in the first cohort. The sequencing pipeline was judged likely to have produced a cluster of highly shared sequence variants as a technical artifact. Correlated functional status among segregating V segments might reflect linkage disequilibrium, but an unknown experimental factor could not be ruled out. In a later analysis, the rate of TCR association differed among HLA loci, with DRB1 alleles having the most associated TCRs and HLA-C alleles having the fewest. Most TCR sequences were seen in very few donors, while some public TCRs were found in many individuals. A few of the identified cytomegalovirus-associated TCR beta chains were confirmed in vitro to be specific for cytomegalovirus antigens. Compared with equally common non-associated chains, HLA-associated TCR beta chains in a later analysis were more clonally expanded and had lower generation probabilities. Most CMV-associated TCR beta chains appeared to be HLA-restricted in a later analysis, and the HLA associations seemed to be driven largely by CMV exposure. The classifier was reported to diagnose cytomegalovirus status with high specificity and sensitivity in both the original and validation cohorts.

Receptors were amplified or captured by the immunoSEQ multiplex PCR assay. A mixture of 60 forward primers for TCR Vbeta segments and 13 reverse primers for TCR Jbeta segments was used in the multiplex PCR. The CDR3 region of rearranged TCR beta genes was amplified from genomic DNA by a multiplex PCR assay. Amplified TCR beta libraries were sequenced as 87-base-pair reads on the Illumina HiSeq System. Per the original workflow: A later analysis tallied some 79 million unique TCR beta chains across the 700 or so repertoires, and approximately 12 million of those chains were shared by two or more donors. To remove PCR and sequencing errors, raw reads were error-corrected and collapsed into unique sequences using a nearest-neighbor algorithm that merged closely related sequences. CDR3 sequences were aligned to IMGT reference sequences to assign V, D and J gene segments. For a sequence to be retained, at least a six-nucleotide match to both a V gene segment and a J gene segment was required. A rearrangement counted as productive if the CDR3 had no stop codons and remained in frame with V and J, and every other rearrangement counted as non-productive. Following IMGT convention, CDR3 was defined as the stretch from the second conserved V-encoded cysteine up to the conserved J-encoded phenylalanine. The earlier analysis of 450 to 750 of the donors excluded any sequence lacking an unambiguous match to a single V gene segment. In an earlier analysis of almost 600 of the donors, a V segment was called functional when productive rearrangements were above 56.7%, and segregating when the standard deviation between donors exceeded 5%. A statistical classification framework was developed to diagnose cytomegalovirus status using the catalog of TCR beta chain sequences. In a later analysis, TCR nucleotide sequences were compared against IMGT/GENE-DB human TR gene sequences so that V and J genes could be assigned. A later analysis assigned CDR3 sequences and most-parsimonious VDJ recombination scenarios with the TCRdist pipeline. In a later analysis, every TCR beta chain was defined by the combination of its CDR3 amino acid sequence and its V-gene family, and reads without a unique V-gene family were dropped. As a way to deal with suspected cross-contamination and a sequencing artifact, a later analysis dropped 500 to 700 nucleotide sequences that were highly shared and had low generation probability. In a later analysis, a clonal expansion index was calculated for each public chain from normalized within-repertoire ranks of inferred template counts. In a later analysis, generation probabilities were computed with a VDJ recombination model fitted to out-of-frame rearrangements, and the resulting probabilities were checked against IGoR. In a later analysis, hypergeometric tests were used to score TCR-TCR, TCR-HLA and TCR-CMV co-occurrence, with a repertoire-size bias correction applied to TCR pairs. False discovery rates were estimated in a later analysis by permuting HLA or CMV assignments 20 times. In a later analysis, co-occurring TCRs were grouped using DBSCAN, and TCRdist sequence similarity was added for clustering within HLA-allele-positive subsets. Co-occurrence clustering excluded repertoires with fewer than 30,000 or more than 120,000 public chains, plus five with anomalous nucleotide sharing. Imported from immuneACCESS, the table was reduced by TCRdb to in-frame sequences with V and J called. These copies leave out some clones; in studies compared against another copy, an unresolved V gene accounts for under half, and the cause of the remainder is not known. V and J calls and clone size are given by that table; D and trimming were obtained from the DNA. The sample yields 200,000 or so clones; roughly four fifths were counted once. The ten largest clones take up approximately 0.092% of the sample.

In total, 500 to 700 healthy bone marrow donors made up the cohort. Cohort members were all nominally healthy when sampled, although unrecorded immune exposures were likely present. The donor was CMV seronegative and belonged to the group of around 400 seronegative cohort members. A peripheral blood sample was collected from each donor, and TCR beta sequencing was performed on peripheral blood mononuclear cells. The Qiagen DNeasy Blood Extraction Kit was used to extract genomic DNA from the blood cell samples. This clone was detected only a few times. The antigen this receptor binds is unknown. Qualities for individual bases were not recorded, and no much larger clone is one base off. The germline V gene specifies ENHRY as CDR1 and SYGVKD as CDR2. The CDR3 starts with the cysteine, ends with the phenylalanine, and has 12 residues. Only the CDR3 part of the read is kept: 36 bases, read in frame from the first base. V has 7 bases trimmed and J has 5 bases trimmed; junction bases matching no gene number 1.

This TCR was recovered from a boy between 2 and 10 years old in good health and CMV-seronegative. Rearrangement joined TRBV10-3 to TRBJ2-2; 7 middle bases align to TRBD1. Input material: PBMCs. The CDR3 corresponds to CAIKQGTGELFF. The nucleotides read TGTGCCATCAAACAGGGGACCGGGGAGCTGTTTTTT.